This T cell receptor beta chain was identified in a study of OX40 agonist ivuxolimab in advanced cancers. Broadly, across the study: Ivuxolimab was an agonistic, fully human IgG2 monoclonal antibody directed against OX40 (CD134), a costimulatory receptor. The monotherapy dose-escalation portion (N = 52 patients) of the phase I ivuxolimab trial is reported in the paper. The purpose of peripheral TCRbeta sequencing was to test whether ivuxolimab changed TCR sequence diversity and led to clonal T-cell expansion. Partial responses occurred in three dose-escalation patients: two with cutaneous melanoma and one with hepatocellular carcinoma. Of the 50 or so patients in dose escalation, about 20 had hepatocellular carcinoma, approximately 15 had melanoma, 9 had renal cell carcinoma and 9 had head and neck cancer. In the dose-escalation cohort, 65% to 90% of patients were male, and the mean age was approximately 60 years, with a range of about 23 to 90. Prior anti-PD-1, anti-PD-L1 or anti-CTLA-4 therapy was permitted, and roughly two fifths of dose-escalation patients had received checkpoint inhibitors. Intravenous ivuxolimab was administered to patients every 2 weeks at six dose levels: 0.01, 0.1, 0.3, 1.5, 3 and 10 mg/kg. General findings and caveats noted by the study authors: In the 0.1-3.0 mg/kg groups, partial responders had among the lowest normalized peripheral clonal expansion, particularly in CD8+ T cells. At doses of 0.1 to 3.0 mg/kg, clonal expansion of both CD4+ and CD8+ blood T cells was observed from baseline to week 6. The antigen specificity of the clonally expanded peripheral T cells was not determined. Low levels of normalized T-cell clonal expansion were also seen in some nonresponding patients. After ivuxolimab, expanded clones were on average more numerous among CD8+ T cells than among CD4+ T cells.

Looking up the germline V gene (reference sequence) yields CDR1 LNHNV and CDR2 YYDKDF. Unmatched junction bases come to 7, with V trimmed by 5 bases and J by 5 bases. Measured from the cysteine to the phenylalanine, the CDR3 is 14 residues long. Only CDR3 DNA remains: 42 bases, in frame from the first base. Regarding this clone: The specificity of this receptor is unknown. No base quality information exists; no much larger clone differs at one position.

Patients with a history of autoimmune disease or receiving systemic immunosuppression were excluded from the trial. In every dose cohort, peripheral blood was drawn for TCR sequencing at baseline, cycle 4 day 1, and cycle 7 day 1. Samples were obtained from an open-label, multicenter, first-in-human phase I dose-escalation trial of ivuxolimab. Adults with locally advanced or metastatic melanoma, renal cell carcinoma, hepatocellular carcinoma or head and neck squamous cell carcinoma were enrolled in the trial. Before TCR sequencing, CD4+ T cells and CD8+ T cells were sorted from peripheral blood as separate populations. To sequence the TCRbeta CDR3 region, genomic DNA was isolated from the sorted cells. The immunoSEQ Assay was used to sequence the TCRbeta CDR3 regions. The table was pulled from immuneACCESS by TCRdb, which kept in-frame rearrangements only. Such tables lose some clones; where checked, under half of the loss comes from unresolved V genes, and the rest has no known cause. Counted in this sample were more than 25,000 clones; approximately 80% of them appeared once. Around 27% of the sample goes to the ten largest clones.

The sequencing here drew on CD4+ or CD8+ T cells sorted from blood, taken in a trial of the OX40 agonist ivuxolimab. The chain uses TRBV15 and TRBJ2-5; TRBD1 matches 8 bases in the middle. The receptor was derived from an adult with an advanced solid tumor such as melanoma, head and neck, liver or kidney cancer. The bases read TGTGCCACCAGCGAGCAGGGGGCGGTGGAGACCCAGTACTTC. Its translation is CATSEQGAVETQYF.